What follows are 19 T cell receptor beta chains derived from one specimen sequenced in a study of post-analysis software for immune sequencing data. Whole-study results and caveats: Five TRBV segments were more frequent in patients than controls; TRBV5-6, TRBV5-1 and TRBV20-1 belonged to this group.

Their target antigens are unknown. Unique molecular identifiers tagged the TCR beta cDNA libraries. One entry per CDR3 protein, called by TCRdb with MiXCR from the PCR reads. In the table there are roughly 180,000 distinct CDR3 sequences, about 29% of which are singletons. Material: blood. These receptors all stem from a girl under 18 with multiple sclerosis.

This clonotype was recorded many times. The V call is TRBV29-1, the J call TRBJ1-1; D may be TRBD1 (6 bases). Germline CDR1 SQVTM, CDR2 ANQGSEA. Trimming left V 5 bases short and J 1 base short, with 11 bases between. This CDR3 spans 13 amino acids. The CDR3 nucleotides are TGCAGCGTTTATGGACAGCAGAACACTGAAGCTTTCTTT. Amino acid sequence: CSVYGQQNTEAFF.

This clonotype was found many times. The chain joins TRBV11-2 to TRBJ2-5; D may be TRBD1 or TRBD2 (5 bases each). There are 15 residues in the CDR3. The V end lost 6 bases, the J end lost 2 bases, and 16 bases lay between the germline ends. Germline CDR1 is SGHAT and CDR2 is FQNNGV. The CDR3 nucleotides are TGTGCCAGCAGGAGAGGGACCGGCTCGCAAGAGACCCAGTACTTC. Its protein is CASRRGTGSQETQYF. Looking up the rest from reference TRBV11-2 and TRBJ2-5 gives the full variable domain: EAGVAQSPRYKIIEKRQSVAFWCNPISGHATLYWYQQILGQGPKLLIQFQNNGVVDDSQLPKDRFSAERLKGVDSTLKIQPAKLEDSAVYLCASRRGTGSQETQYFGPGTRLLVL.

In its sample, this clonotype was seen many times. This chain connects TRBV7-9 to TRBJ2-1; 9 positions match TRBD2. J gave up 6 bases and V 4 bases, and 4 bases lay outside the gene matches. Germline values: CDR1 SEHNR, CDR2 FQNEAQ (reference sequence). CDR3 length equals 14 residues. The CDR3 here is CASSWGTSTNEQFF. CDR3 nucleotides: TGTGCCAGCAGCTGGGGGACTAGCACCAATGAGCAGTTCTTC.

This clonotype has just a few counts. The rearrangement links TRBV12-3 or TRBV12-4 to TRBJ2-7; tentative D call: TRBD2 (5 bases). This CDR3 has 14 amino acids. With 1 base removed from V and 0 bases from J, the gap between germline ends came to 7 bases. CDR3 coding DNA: TGTGCCAGCAGTTTAGGGGAGAGCTCCTACGAGCAGTACTTC. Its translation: CASSLGESSYEQYF.

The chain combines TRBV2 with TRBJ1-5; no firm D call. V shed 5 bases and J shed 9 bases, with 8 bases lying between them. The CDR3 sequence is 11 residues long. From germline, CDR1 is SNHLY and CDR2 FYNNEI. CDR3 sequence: CASSREGPQHF. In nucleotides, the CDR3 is TGTGCCAGCAGTAGGGAGGGGCCCCAGCATTTT.

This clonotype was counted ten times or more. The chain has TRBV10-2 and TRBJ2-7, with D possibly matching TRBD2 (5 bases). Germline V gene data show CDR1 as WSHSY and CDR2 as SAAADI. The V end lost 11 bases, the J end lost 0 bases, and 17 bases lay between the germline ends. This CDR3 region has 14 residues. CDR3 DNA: TGCGCCGGCCAAAGCGCGGGTAGCTCCTACGAGCAGTACTTC. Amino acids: CAGQSAGSSYEQYF.

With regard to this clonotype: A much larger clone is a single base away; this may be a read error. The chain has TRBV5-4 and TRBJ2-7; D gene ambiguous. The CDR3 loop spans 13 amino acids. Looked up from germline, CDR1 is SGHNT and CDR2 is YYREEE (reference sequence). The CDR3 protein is CASSPPSSYERYF. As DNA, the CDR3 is TGTGCCAGCAGTCCCCCCAGCTCCTACGAGCGGTACTTC.

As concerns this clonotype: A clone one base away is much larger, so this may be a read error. The CDR3 DNA reads TGTGCCATACACGGAGGGACAGGGGCCTACGGGCAGTACTTC. It specifies CAIHGGTGAYGQYF. The chain carries TRBV6-1 and TRBJ2-5; 10 bases match TRBD1. V was pared by 10 bases and J by 11 bases, with 16 bases of the junction left unmatched. Looked up from germline, CDR1 is MNHNS and CDR2 is SASEGT. CDR3 length: 14 residues.

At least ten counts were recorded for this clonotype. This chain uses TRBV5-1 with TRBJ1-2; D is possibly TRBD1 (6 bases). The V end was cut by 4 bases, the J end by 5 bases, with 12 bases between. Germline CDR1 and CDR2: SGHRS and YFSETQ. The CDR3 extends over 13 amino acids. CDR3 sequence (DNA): TGCGCCAGCAGCCCCACGGACAGATATGGCTACACCTTC. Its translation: CASSPTDRYGYTF.

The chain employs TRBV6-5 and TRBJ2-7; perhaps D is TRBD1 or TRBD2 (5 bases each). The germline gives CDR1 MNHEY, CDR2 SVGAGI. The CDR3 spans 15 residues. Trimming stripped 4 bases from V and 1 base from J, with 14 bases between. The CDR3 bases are TGTGCCAGCAGTTTGGATGGGGGTCGTTCCTACGAGCAGTACTTC. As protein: CASSLDGGRSYEQYF.

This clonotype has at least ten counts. CDR3 sequence (DNA): TGCAGTGCTAGAGGCCAGGGAGGCTACACCTTC. Translating gives CSARGQGGYTF. The chain combines TRBV20-1 with TRBJ1-2; D is possibly TRBD1 (5 bases). Deletions cut 1 base from V and 8 bases from J, with 8 bases between. Looked up from germline, CDR1 is DFQATT and CDR2 is SNEGSKA (reference sequence). This CDR3 comprises 11 residues.

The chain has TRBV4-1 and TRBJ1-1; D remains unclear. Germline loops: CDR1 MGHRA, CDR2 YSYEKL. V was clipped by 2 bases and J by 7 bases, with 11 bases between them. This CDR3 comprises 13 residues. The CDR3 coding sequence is TGCGCCAGCAGCCAAACCACAGCCCGTGAAGCTTTCTTT. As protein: CASSQTTAREAFF.

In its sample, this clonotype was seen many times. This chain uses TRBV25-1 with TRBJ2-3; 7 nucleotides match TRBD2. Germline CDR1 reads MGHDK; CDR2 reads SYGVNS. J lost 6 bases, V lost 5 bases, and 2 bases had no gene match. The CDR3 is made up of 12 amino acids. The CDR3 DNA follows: TGTGCCAGCAGTTACGGGAGGGATACGCAGTATTTT. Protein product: CASSYGRDTQYF.

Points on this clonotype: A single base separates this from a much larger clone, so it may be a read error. For the CDR3, the DNA is TGTGCCAGCGGACGCGGGGGGCTAACAGATACGCAGTATTTT. Translation: CASGRGGLTDTQYF. This sequence joins TRBV7-9 and TRBJ2-3; 8 bases map to TRBD2. The germline V gene has CDR1 SEHNR and CDR2 FQNEAQ (reference sequence). V lost 8 bases, J lost 3 bases, and 7 bases stayed unmatched. The CDR3 covers 14 residues.

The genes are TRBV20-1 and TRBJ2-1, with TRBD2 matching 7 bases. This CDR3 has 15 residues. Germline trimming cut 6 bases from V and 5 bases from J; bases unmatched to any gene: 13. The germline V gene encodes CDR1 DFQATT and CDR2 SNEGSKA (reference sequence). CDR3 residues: CSATSFLSGNNEQFF. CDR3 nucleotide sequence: TGCAGTGCAACATCCTTCCTAAGCGGGAACAATGAGCAGTTCTTC.

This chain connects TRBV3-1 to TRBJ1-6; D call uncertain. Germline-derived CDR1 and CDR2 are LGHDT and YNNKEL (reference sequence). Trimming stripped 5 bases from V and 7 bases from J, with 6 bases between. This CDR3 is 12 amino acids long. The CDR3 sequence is CASSDDNSPLHF. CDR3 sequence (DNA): TGTGCCAGCAGCGACGACAATTCACCCCTCCACTTT.

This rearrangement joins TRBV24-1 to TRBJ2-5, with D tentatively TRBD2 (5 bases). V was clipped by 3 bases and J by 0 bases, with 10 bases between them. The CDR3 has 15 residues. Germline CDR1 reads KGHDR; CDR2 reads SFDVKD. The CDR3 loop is CATSDRTEYQETQYF. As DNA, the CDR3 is TGTGCCACCAGTGATCGGACTGAGTACCAAGAGACCCAGTACTTC.

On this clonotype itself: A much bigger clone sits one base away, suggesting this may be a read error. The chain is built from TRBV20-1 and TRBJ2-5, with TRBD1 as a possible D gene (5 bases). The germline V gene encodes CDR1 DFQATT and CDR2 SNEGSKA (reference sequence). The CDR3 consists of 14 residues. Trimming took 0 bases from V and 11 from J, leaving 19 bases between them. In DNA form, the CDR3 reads TGCAGTGCTAGAGACAGGGCATTTGACGTCAAGCAGTACTTC. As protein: CSARDRAFDVKQYF.

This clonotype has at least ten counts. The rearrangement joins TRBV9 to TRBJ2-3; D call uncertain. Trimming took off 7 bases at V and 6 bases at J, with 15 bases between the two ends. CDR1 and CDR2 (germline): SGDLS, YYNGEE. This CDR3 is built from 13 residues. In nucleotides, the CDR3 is TGTGCCAGCGCCCCCCGGGTTCGGGATACGCAGTATTTT. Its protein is CASAPRVRDTQYF.